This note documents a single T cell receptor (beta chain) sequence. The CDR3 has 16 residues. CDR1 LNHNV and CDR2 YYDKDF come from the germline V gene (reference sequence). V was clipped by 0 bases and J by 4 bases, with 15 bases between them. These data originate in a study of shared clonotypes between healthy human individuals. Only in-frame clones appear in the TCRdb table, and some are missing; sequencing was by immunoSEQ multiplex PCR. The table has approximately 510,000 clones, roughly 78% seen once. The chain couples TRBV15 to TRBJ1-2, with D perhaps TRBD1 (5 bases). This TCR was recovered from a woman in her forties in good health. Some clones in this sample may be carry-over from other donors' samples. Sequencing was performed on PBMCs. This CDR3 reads CATSRDRGVLSYGYTF. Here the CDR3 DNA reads TGTGCCACCAGCAGAGATCGGGGGGTCCTTTCCTATGGCTACACCTTC.